A selection of T cell receptor beta chains follows, all from one sample in a study of PD-1 blockade in classical Hodgkin lymphoma. The protocol was immunoSEQ multiplex PCR, while the TCRdb copy is restricted to in-frame clones and leaves out a portion. The sample shows some 48,000 clones, roughly three quarters of them seen only once. Sequences were derived from peripheral blood mononuclear cells (PBMCs), sampled before the fourth cycle of nivolumab. Receptors originate from a human donor with classical Hodgkin lymphoma. Both conserved end residues are part of each CDR3. Each record gives: clone size, D gene, J gene, V gene, CDR3 DNA, CDR3 protein. A D gene is named only where the DNA matches it firmly. Not every row has a clone size; where given, it reads once, few, many or a size class.

NA NA TRBJ1-1 TRBV25-1 TGTGCCAGCAGTTCGAGGAGGGGCACTGAAGCTTTCTTT CASSSRRGTEAFF
NA NA TRBJ1-1 TRBV19 TGTGCCAGTAGTACCAGCGACCACGGAGAGGGGAGTGCTTTCTTT CASSTSDHGEGSAFF
NA TRBD1 TRBJ2-3 TRBV5-1 TGCGCCAGCACCGCACAGGGGTACACAGATACGCAGTATTTT CASTAQGYTDTQYF
NA NA TRBJ2-7 TRBV27 TGTGCCAGCAGTTTATACCCCTTCCCCCACGACGAGCAGTACTTC CASSLYPFPHDEQYF
NA TRBD1 TRBJ1-1 TRBV5-1 TGCGCCAGCAGCTTAACAGGGGGGAATGGAGGTGAAGCTTTCTTT CASSLTGGNGGEAFF
few NA TRBJ1-1 TRBV5-1 TGCGCCAGCAGCGAGAGGACAGCCATGAACACTGAAGCTTTCTTT CASSERTAMNTEAFF
NA TRBD2 TRBJ2-7 TRBV5-1 TGCGCCAGCAGCTCTGGCGAGCGGGGAAATTTACTTAGCTCCTACGAGCAGTACTTC CASSSGERGNLLSSYEQYF
NA NA TRBJ2-1 TRBV21-1 TGTGCCAGCAGCAAAGTCGCGGGTAATGAGCAGTTCTTC CASSKVAGNEQFF
NA NA TRBJ1-2 TRBV19 TGTGCCAGTAAGGGGGGGGATCACACCTATGGCTACACCTTC CASKGGDHTYGYTF
NA TRBD1 TRBJ1-1 TRBV10-2 TGCGCCAGCAGTAATCCGGGACAGGGGGACACTGAAGCTTTCTTT CASSNPGQGDTEAFF
few TRBD2 TRBJ2-7 TRBV27 TGTGCCAGCAGTTACGGGACTAGCGGGGGTTATGAGCAGTACTTC CASSYGTSGGYEQYF
once NA TRBJ1-4 TRBV5-4 TGTGCCAGCAGCTTTGGGGGGCCTGCAACTAATGAAAAACTGTTTTTT CASSFGGPATNEKLFF
NA TRBD2 TRBJ2-7 TRBV27 TGTGCCAGCAGACCTAGCGGTACCTACGAGCAGTACTTC CASRPSGTYEQYF
NA NA TRBJ2-5 TRBV6-1 TGTGCCAGCAGTCCCCCCGGCAGCAGGCAAGCGCAGTACTTC CASSPPGSRQAQYF
NA TRBD2 TRBJ2-1 TRBV6-5 TGTGCCAGCAGTCTGACTAGCGGGGGTCGGAATGAGCAGTTCTTC CASSLTSGGRNEQFF
NA TRBD1 TRBJ2-2 TRBV11-2 TGTGCCAGCAGCTTAATCAGTCCGGGACAGGGTAATACCGGGGAGCTGTTTTTT CASSLISPGQGNTGELFF
NA TRBD2 TRBJ2-5 TRBV7-2 TGTGCCAGCAGCTTAGTGCGGGGGTGGAAAGAGACCCAGTACTTC CASSLVRGWKETQYF
NA TRBD1 TRBJ1-2 TRBV5-1 TGCGCCAGCGCCCCGGAGGGGGCGGGTCGTGGCTACACCTTC CASAPEGAGRGYTF
NA NA TRBJ2-1 TRBV14 TGTGCCAGCAGCGGAAGGGGAAAGAATGAGCAGTTCTTC CASSGRGKNEQFF
NA NA TRBJ2-1 TRBV6-5 TGTGCCAGCAGCCCTGGGACAAGCTCCTACAATGAGCAGTTCTTC CASSPGTSSYNEQFF
NA NA TRBJ1-2 TRBV21-1 TGTGCCAGCAGCAAAGAGGGGATTTATGGCTACACCTTC CASSKEGIYGYTF
NA NA TRBJ1-2 TRBV28 TGTGCCAGCAGTTTCGTACAGGCTGGCTACACCTTC CASSFVQAGYTF
NA TRBD2 TRBJ2-1 TRBV4-3 TGCGCCAGCAGCCAAGATCTGGACCTAGCGGGGAGCATTGAGCAGTTCTTC CASSQDLDLAGSIEQFF
NA NA TRBJ2-3 TRBV2 TGTGCCACCCGGGGACATCGAGGCACAGATACGCAGTATTTT CATRGHRGTDTQYF
NA NA TRBJ2-7 TRBV10-3 TGTGCCATCAGTGGTGACATAGGTACCTACGAGCAGTACTTC CAISGDIGTYEQYF